This note documents a single TCR beta chain sequence. The antigen is unknown. The CDR3 spans 15 residues. Per the germline V gene, CDR1 is LNHDA and CDR2 is SQIVND (reference sequence). J was trimmed by 9 bases and V by 8 bases; bases with no gene match: 16. This sample was included in a study of OX40 agonist ivuxolimab in advanced cancers. Study results and caveats: Within 6 weeks, CD4+ and CD8+ blood T cells expanded clonally at 0.1 to 3.0 mg/kg.

TCRdb's table, derived via immunoSEQ multiplex PCR, lists solely in-frame clones and lacks some. The repertoire holds about 7,000 clones, 76% seen once, with 30% to 40% in the top ten. This receptor was obtained from an adult with an advanced solid tumor such as melanoma, head and neck, liver or kidney cancer. The chain carries TRBV19 and TRBJ1-5, with 7 positions matching TRBD1. Sequenced here: CD4+ or CD8+ T cells sorted from blood, sampled in a trial of the OX40 agonist ivuxolimab. In DNA form, the CDR3 reads TGTGCCAGTTCATCCCTGACAGGGAACTATCGGCCCCAGCATTTT. Amino acids: CASSSLTGNYRPQHF.